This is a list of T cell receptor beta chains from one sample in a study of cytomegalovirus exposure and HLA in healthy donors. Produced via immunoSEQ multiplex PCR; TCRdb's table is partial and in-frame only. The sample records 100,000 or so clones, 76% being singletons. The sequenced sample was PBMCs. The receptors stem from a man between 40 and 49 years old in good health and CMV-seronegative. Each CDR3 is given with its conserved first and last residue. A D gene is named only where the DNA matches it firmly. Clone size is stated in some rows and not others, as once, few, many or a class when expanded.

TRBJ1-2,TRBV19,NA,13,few,CASSIPGLGGYTF,TGTGCCAGTAGTATACCAGGGTTGGGTGGCTACACCTTC
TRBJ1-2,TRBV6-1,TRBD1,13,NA,CASSNRQGHGYTF,TGTGCCAGCAGTAACCGACAGGGGCATGGCTACACCTTC
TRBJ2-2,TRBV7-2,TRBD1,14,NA,CASSLDRKKGELFF,TGTGCCAGCAGCCTGGACAGGAAAAAAGGGGAGCTGTTTTTT
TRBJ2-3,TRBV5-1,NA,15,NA,CASSWLSLSTDTQYF,TGCGCCAGCAGCTGGCTCTCGTTAAGCACAGATACGCAGTATTTT
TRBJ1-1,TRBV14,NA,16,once,CASSPQWWAGSTEAFF,TGTGCCAGCAGCCCCCAATGGTGGGCGGGAAGCACTGAAGCTTTCTTT
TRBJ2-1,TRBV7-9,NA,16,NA,CSSSPDRDMGKNEQFF,TGTTCCAGCAGCCCTGACCGGGACATGGGTAAAAATGAGCAGTTCTTC
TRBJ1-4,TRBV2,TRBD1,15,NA,CASSVTGGAYEKLFF,TGTGCCAGCAGTGTCACAGGGGGCGCATATGAAAAACTGTTTTTT
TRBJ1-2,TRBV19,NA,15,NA,CASSIGQTVTYGYTF,TGTGCCAGTAGTATAGGACAGACTGTTACCTATGGCTACACCTTC
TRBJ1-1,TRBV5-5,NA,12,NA,CASRPGNTEAFF,TGTGCCAGCAGACCCGGGAACACTGAAGCTTTCTTT
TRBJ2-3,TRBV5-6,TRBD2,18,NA,CASSLAAGGPKGADTQYF,TGTGCCAGCAGCTTGGCGGCGGGGGGGCCGAAGGGGGCAGATACGCAGTATTTT
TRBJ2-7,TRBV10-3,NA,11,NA,CAISGDYEQYF,TGTGCCATCTCAGGGGACTACGAGCAGTACTTC
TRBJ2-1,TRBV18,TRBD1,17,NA,CASSPGQGESSYNEQFF,TGTGCCAGCTCACCTGGACAGGGGGAGTCCTCCTACAATGAGCAGTTCTTC
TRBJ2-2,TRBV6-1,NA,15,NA,CASSEVRGINGELFF,TGTGCCAGCAGTGAAGTTCGCGGGATCAACGGGGAGCTGTTTTTT
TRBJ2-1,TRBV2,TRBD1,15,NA,CASRKGQGSANEQFF,TGTGCCAGCAGAAAAGGACAGGGGAGTGCCAATGAGCAGTTCTTC
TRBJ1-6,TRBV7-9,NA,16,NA,CASSLSSGGSNSPLHF,TGTGCCAGCAGCTTATCGTCGGGGGGGTCCAATTCACCCCTCCACTTT
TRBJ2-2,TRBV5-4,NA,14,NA,CASSPGELAGELFF,TGTGCCAGCAGCCCCGGGGAGCTGGCCGGGGAGCTGTTTTTT
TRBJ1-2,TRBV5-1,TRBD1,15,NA,CASSVGQGLNYGYTF,TGCGCCAGCAGCGTGGGACAGGGCCTTAACTATGGCTACACCTTC